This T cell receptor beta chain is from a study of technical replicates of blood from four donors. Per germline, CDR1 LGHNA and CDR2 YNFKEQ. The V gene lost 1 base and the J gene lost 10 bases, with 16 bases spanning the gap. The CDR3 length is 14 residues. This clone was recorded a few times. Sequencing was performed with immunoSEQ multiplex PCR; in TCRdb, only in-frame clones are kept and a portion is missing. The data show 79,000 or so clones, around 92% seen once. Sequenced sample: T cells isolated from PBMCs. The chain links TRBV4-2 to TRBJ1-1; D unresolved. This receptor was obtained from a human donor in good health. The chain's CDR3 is CASSQGLEVLVAFF. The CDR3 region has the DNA TGTGCCAGCAGCCAAGGGCTAGAAGTGTTGGTAGCTTTCTTT.